The 4 T cell receptor beta chains presented below share a single source sample, sequenced in a study of vaccination and CD4 T cells after COVID-19. Treatment reported: roughly nine-day PBMC culture with coronavirus spike peptide pools or control peptides (ViraFEST assay). At the Johns Hopkins FTIC core, DNA taken from cultured CD4+ T cells was sequenced by way of the Oncomine TCR Beta short-read assay. MiXCR, run by TCRdb on the PCR reads, gives a single entry per CDR3 protein. The table shows more than 9,500 distinct CDR3 sequences, with about 70% occurring only once. The antigens for these receptors are not known. The sequenced sample was CD4+ T cells from blood, cultured in vitro. The receptors were sampled from a human donor who had recovered from COVID-19.

V gene TRBV10-1 combines with J gene TRBJ1-1; the D gene is possibly TRBD1 (5 bases). The germline gives CDR1 WNHNN, CDR2 SYGVQD (reference sequence). The CDR3 sequence is 15 residues long. The V and J ends lost 2 bases and 2 bases respectively, with 12 bases between them. The CDR3 DNA follows: TGCGCCAGCAGTGAGGGGGGACGGAGCAACACTGAAGCTTTCTTT. Encoded protein: CASSEGGRSNTEAFF.

The CDR3 loop reads CASRDPGQPAGGGYTF. The CDR3 DNA reads TGTGCCAGCAGAGACCCGGGACAGCCCGCCGGGGGTGGCTACACCTTC. The V call is TRBV6-1, the J call TRBJ1-2; 7 nucleotides line up with TRBD1. The junction had 17 bases not matched to a gene; V was cut back by 6 bases and J by 7 bases. The CDR3 length is 16 residues. Germline CDR1 MNHNS, CDR2 SASEGT.

This clonotype was seen a few times. V gene TRBV2 combines with J gene TRBJ2-7; D perhaps matches TRBD1 (5 bases). Germline lookup yields CDR1 SNHLY and CDR2 FYNNEI. Trimming shortened V by 5 bases and J by 0 bases, and 11 bases separated the two germline ends. The CDR3 consists of 14 residues. The DNA for the CDR3 is TGTGCCAGCAGTTGGGGCACCAGCTCCTACGAGCAGTACTTC. Its protein is CASSWGTSSYEQYF.

The rearrangement joins TRBV7-6 to TRBJ1-4; the D gene is possibly TRBD1 (5 bases). The germline CDR1 and CDR2 sequences are SGHVS and FNYEAQ. V dropped 2 bases and J dropped 7 bases, with 14 bases sitting between them. The CDR3 is made up of 15 amino acids. CDR3 loop: CASSLNAGPSEKLFF. The CDR3 region has the DNA TGTGCCAGCAGCTTAAATGCGGGGCCTTCTGAAAAACTGTTTTTT.